These T cell receptor beta chains were read from a single sample in a study of T cells in Graves' hyperthyroidism and ophthalmopathy. MiXCR, applied by TCRdb to the multiplex PCR reads, yields one record per CDR3 protein. The sample lists nearly 600,000 distinct CDR3 sequences; about 14% were seen once. The source material was blood. These receptors originate from a woman younger than 35 with Graves' ophthalmopathy. Both conserved end residues are part of each CDR3. A D gene is named only where the DNA matches it firmly. A clone size is listed for some rows: how often the clone was seen (once, few, many), or a class if it is expanded.

j_call d_call v_call clone_size cdr3_aa cdr3_nt
TRBJ1-1 - TRBV4-1 once CASSQDQEGIAEAFF TGCGCCAGCAGCCAAGATCAAGAGGGGATCGCTGAAGCTTTCTTT
TRBJ2-7 - TRBV20-1 many CSASRSSVVGYEQYF TGCAGTGCTAGCCGATCGTCGGTAGTTGGGTACGAGCAGTACTTC
TRBJ1-3 TRBD1 TRBV4-1 - CASSGGRGTGNTIYF TGCGCCAGCTCCGGAGGCAGGGGGACTGGAAACACCATATATTTT
TRBJ1-4 TRBD1 TRBV9 - CASSVGPPGTGGEKLFF TGTGCCAGCAGCGTAGGTCCCCCCGGGACAGGGGGTGAAAAACTGTTTTTT
TRBJ2-5 - TRBV24-1 many CATSDPTIPAKETQYF TGTGCCACCAGTGACCCCACGATCCCGGCAAAAGAGACCCAGTACTTC
TRBJ1-2 - TRBV11-2 few CASSLLRGAYGYTF TGTGCCAGCAGCTTATTGAGAGGGGCGTATGGCTACACCTTC
TRBJ1-1 TRBD1 TRBV20-1 few CSARLRGLNTEAFF TGCAGTGCTAGACTCAGGGGGCTGAACACTGAAGCTTTCTTT
TRBJ1-6 - TRBV9 - CASSAGYRSPNSPLHF TGTGCCAGCAGCGCGGGATACAGGAGTCCTAATTCACCCCTCCACTTT
TRBJ1-3 - TRBV2 many CASSDRSLSGNTIYF TGTGCCAGCAGTGACAGGTCCCTCTCTGGAAACACCATATATTTT
TRBJ1-1 TRBD1 TRBV18 - CASGVDRRDTEAFF TGTGCCAGCGGAGTGGACAGGAGGGACACTGAAGCTTTCTTT
TRBJ2-5 - TRBV28 many CASSFAPLETQYF TGTGCCAGCAGTTTCGCCCCTCTTGAGACCCAGTACTTC
TRBJ2-3 TRBD2 TRBV7-2 many CALGGTNTDTQYF TGTGCCCTCGGGGGGACGAACACAGATACGCAGTATTTT
TRBJ2-1 TRBD2 TRBV28 - CASSLGLAGGRGSHGEQFF TGTGCCAGCAGTTTGGGACTAGCGGGAGGAAGGGGTTCACACGGTGAGCAGTTCTTC
TRBJ2-3 - TRBV19 - CASSAQGGDTQYF TGTGCCAGTAGTGCACAGGGTGGAGATACGCAGTATTTT
TRBJ2-5 TRBD2 TRBV14 few CASSLREGIPTQYF TGTGCCAGCAGCCTAAGGGAGGGGATCCCGACCCAGTACTTC
TRBJ1-6 - TRBV4-2 - CASSQDRDSSPSPLHF TGTGCCAGCAGCCAAGATAGAGACAGTTCTCCATCACCCCTCCACTTT
TRBJ2-7 TRBD2 TRBV20-1 many CSARTGTSGYEQYF TGCAGTGCTAGGACCGGGACTAGCGGTTACGAGCAGTACTTC
TRBJ2-5 TRBD2 TRBV12-3/TRBV12-4 many CATSRGEPRTQYF TGTGCCACCTCCCGGGGGGAGCCCAGGACCCAGTACTTC
TRBJ2-1 TRBD2 TRBV11-1 many CASSPRGSGSIYDEQFF TGTGCCAGCAGCCCGCGGGGTAGCGGGAGTATTTACGATGAGCAGTTCTTC
TRBJ2-1 TRBD2 TRBV7-9 few CASSPKWGLAGVRYNEQFF TGTGCCAGCAGCCCGAAATGGGGACTAGCGGGAGTTCGATACAATGAGCAGTTCTTC
TRBJ1-1 TRBD1 TRBV5-7 - CASSLPERTGLTEAFF TGTGCCAGCAGCTTACCAGAACGGACAGGACTCACTGAAGCTTTCTTT
TRBJ2-7 - TRBV3-1 many CASSQTTGRGYEQYF TGTGCCAGCAGCCAAACGACGGGAAGGGGCTACGAGCAGTACTTC
TRBJ1-2 - TRBV18 few CASSPRDESGYGYTF TGTGCCAGCTCACCACGCGACGAATCGGGCTATGGCTACACCTTC
TRBJ2-3 TRBD2 TRBV4-2 few CASSSGLAAYTQYF TGTGCCAGCAGCTCGGGACTAGCGGCCTATACGCAGTATTTT
TRBJ2-7 - TRBV7-8 many CASSPTRSSYEQYF TGTGCCAGCAGCCCGACCCGAAGCTCCTACGAGCAGTACTTC
TRBJ1-1 - TRBV7-3 many CASSAQGNTEAFF TGTGCCAGCAGCGCACAGGGGAACACTGAAGCTTTCTTT
TRBJ2-3 - TRBV18 few CASSSESRAPDTQYF TGTGCCAGCTCATCAGAGAGCAGAGCCCCCGATACGCAGTATTTT
TRBJ2-7 - TRBV11-2 - CASSGNRFLFSYEQYF TGTGCCAGCAGCGGAAACCGGTTTCTCTTCTCCTACGAGCAGTACTTC
TRBJ2-1 TRBD2 TRBV7-6 many CASSFGTTYNEQFF TGTGCCAGCAGCTTCGGGACTACGTACAATGAGCAGTTCTTC
TRBJ2-7 - TRBV4-3 - CASSHTQDSYEQYF TGCGCCAGCAGCCACACCCAGGACTCCTACGAGCAGTACTTC
TRBJ2-7 - TRBV7-9 many CASSGVGEEQYF TGTGCCAGCAGCGGGGTTGGGGAGGAGCAGTACTTC
TRBJ2-3 TRBD2 TRBV2 many CASRAGLAGGMGTDTQYF TGTGCCAGCAGGGCTGGACTAGCGGGAGGGATGGGCACAGATACGCAGTATTTT
TRBJ2-1 TRBD2 TRBV7-9 many CASRKGLADEQFF TGTGCCAGCAGGAAGGGACTAGCGGATGAGCAGTTCTTC
TRBJ2-7 - TRBV9 few CASSPYQDYEQYF TGTGCCAGCAGCCCGTACCAAGACTACGAGCAGTACTTC
TRBJ2-3 - TRBV5-5 many CASSRGVPATDTQYF TGTGCCAGCAGCCGCGGTGTCCCCGCCACAGATACGCAGTATTTT
TRBJ2-7 - TRBV18 few CASSPPSGTSTYEQYF TGTGCCAGCTCACCACCGTCGGGGACCAGCACCTACGAGCAGTACTTC
TRBJ2-5 TRBD2 TRBV11-2 many CASSLEAAGVLETQYF TGTGCCAGCAGCTTAGAGGCAGCGGGAGTGCTGGAGACCCAGTACTTC
TRBJ2-7 TRBD1 TRBV9 - CASSVEDRYYEQYF TGTGCCAGCAGCGTAGAGGACAGGTACTACGAGCAGTACTTC
TRBJ2-7 - TRBV28 - CASSSRTWGGAGYEQYF TGTGCCAGCAGTTCCCGAACTTGGGGGGGGGCCGGCTACGAGCAGTACTTC
TRBJ1-3 TRBD1 TRBV12-3/TRBV12-4 - CASSLSGGVGNTIYF TGTGCCAGCAGTTTATCAGGGGGAGTTGGAAACACCATATATTTT
TRBJ2-3 TRBD2 TRBV3-1 many CASRPTSGTDTQYF TGTGCCAGCAGACCGACTAGCGGTACAGATACGCAGTATTTT
TRBJ2-1 TRBD2 TRBV30 many CAWTGLAGRNEQFF TGTGCCTGGACGGGACTAGCGGGTCGGAATGAGCAGTTCTTC
TRBJ2-7 TRBD1 TRBV27 many CASSGPGTGDSYEQYF TGTGCCAGCAGTGGCCCCGGGACAGGAGATTCCTACGAGCAGTACTTC
TRBJ1-6 - TRBV6-1 many CASSRSGVRDSPLHF TGTGCCAGCAGCCGATCAGGGGTACGTGATTCACCCCTCCACTTT
TRBJ2-7 TRBD1 TRBV2 many CASSVSGQVLYEQYF TGTGCCAGCAGTGTGTCGGGACAGGTCTTGTACGAGCAGTACTTC
TRBJ2-7 - TRBV12-3/TRBV12-4 many CASSFSASYEQYF TGTGCCAGCAGTTTTTCCGCCTCCTACGAGCAGTACTTC
TRBJ1-4 - TRBV11-3 few CASSFSNLRRRNEKLFF TGTGCCAGCAGCTTCTCGAACCTCCGGCGGAGAAATGAAAAACTGTTTTTT
TRBJ2-4 - TRBV27 medium-sized CASSFRHEAGNIQYF TGTGCCAGCAGTTTCCGACATGAGGCGGGAAACATTCAGTACTTC
TRBJ2-3 TRBD2 TRBV25-1 many CASSETSGRTDTQYF TGTGCCAGCAGTGAGACTAGCGGGCGCACAGATACGCAGTATTTT
TRBJ1-3 TRBD1 TRBV29-1 many CSAGLQGPGNTIYF TGCAGCGCCGGATTACAGGGGCCTGGAAACACCATATATTTT
TRBJ2-1 TRBD1 TRBV7-3 many CASSLKAGGANEQFF TGTGCCAGCAGCCTAAAGGCAGGGGGTGCAAATGAGCAGTTCTTC
TRBJ2-7 - TRBV7-9 many CASIPGDVNSYEQYF TGTGCCAGCATCCCCGGCGACGTAAATTCCTACGAGCAGTACTTC
TRBJ2-3 - TRBV9 few CASSAGIGSTDTQYF TGTGCCAGCAGCGCCGGGATTGGGAGCACAGATACGCAGTATTTT
TRBJ2-5 - TRBV28 many CASSSGIHPPLGQETQYF TGTGCCAGCAGCTCTGGAATTCACCCCCCCCTGGGACAAGAGACCCAGTACTTC
TRBJ2-1 TRBD2 TRBV5-4 - CASSLGGAGGGYEQFF TGTGCCAGCAGCTTGGGAGGGGCGGGAGGGGGATATGAGCAGTTCTTC